The 9 T cell receptor beta chains below come from one sample, sequenced in a study of beta chain features in type 1 diabetes. Overall study results and limits: Across all four CD4+ subsets, people with type 1 diabetes showed modestly shorter TCRB CDR3s.

No cognate antigen is known for these TCRs. Since all of the isolated RNA was reverse transcribed, expressed TCRB transcripts were what got sequenced. TCRdb keeps only in-frame clones here, not all; method: immunoSEQ multiplex PCR. The sample contains about 650,000 clones, 12% of which appear only once. Specimen: naive CD4+ T cells from blood. The receptors here all came from a man aged 30 to 45 with type 1 diabetes.

This rearrangement joins TRBV4-2 to TRBJ2-3; D unresolved. Germline CDR1 is LGHNA and CDR2 is YNFKEQ. Trimming pared 3 bases from V and 3 bases from J, leaving 7 bases between. The length of the CDR3 is 13 residues. The CDR3 reads CASSQLETDTQYF. In DNA, the CDR3 is TGTGCCAGCAGCCAGTTGGAGACAGATACGCAGTATTTT.

The rearrangement uses TRBV2 and TRBJ1-2, with D uncertain. V lost 6 bases and J 7 bases, leaving 6 bases between the germline ends. This CDR3 region has 10 residues. Germline V lookup: CDR1 SNHLY, CDR2 FYNNEI. The chain's CDR3 is CASSLVGYTF. In nucleotides, the CDR3 is TGTGCCAGCAGCCTCGTTGGCTACACCTTC.

This clone was seen a few times. The J gene is TRBJ2-1, the V gene TRBV4-3, with 7 bases fitting TRBD2. The CDR3 length is 16 residues. Germline assignment: CDR1 LGHNA and CDR2 YSLEER. The V gene end was trimmed by 0 bases and the J gene end by 3 bases; junction bases not matched to a gene: 5. CDR3 loop: CASSQDTSGDYNEQFF. In DNA form, the CDR3 reads TGCGCCAGCAGCCAAGATACCAGCGGGGACTACAATGAGCAGTTCTTC.

The gene calls are TRBV27 and TRBJ2-7; D possibly uses TRBD1 or TRBD2 (6 bases each). The V gene's germline CDR1 is MNHEY and CDR2 SMNVEV (reference sequence). Trimming cost V 5 bases and J 2 bases, with 16 bases left between them. The CDR3 loop spans 15 amino acids. The CDR3 DNA reads as TGTGCCAGCAGTGGAAAACGGGGGCCTCCCTACGAGCAGTACTTC. Translation gives CASSGKRGPPYEQYF.

This clone has just a few counts. This chain uses TRBV7-8 with TRBJ2-7; the match to TRBD1 covers 8 bases. With V trimmed by 1 base and J by 2 bases, 16 bases remained unmatched. The CDR3 totals 19 residues. CDR1 is SGHVS and CDR2 is FQNEAQ in the germline V gene. The CDR3 reads CASSLVWMGSTGETYEQYF. In DNA form, the CDR3 reads TGTGCCAGCAGCTTAGTTTGGATGGGGTCGACAGGGGAAACCTACGAGCAGTACTTC.

This clone was observed a few times. CDR3 loop: CASSSTGTLDTQYF. The CDR3 bases are TGTGCCAGCAGCTCGACTGGTACCTTAGATACGCAGTATTTT. V usage is TRBV11-3 and J usage is TRBJ2-3; D gene unclear. CDR1 SGHNT and CDR2 YENEEA come from the germline V gene. The CDR3 length is 14 residues. V was trimmed by 4 bases and J by 5 bases, leaving 13 bases between them.

This chain uses TRBV5-1 with TRBJ2-4; D is unclear. This CDR3 contains 16 residues. Germline V lookup: CDR1 SGHRS, CDR2 YFSETQ. Trimming cost V 6 bases and J 2 bases, with 18 bases left between them. Here the CDR3 DNA reads TGCGCCAGCACCCCCCTGGTTGGCGCGTCCAAAAACATTCAGTACTTC. Translating gives CASTPLVGASKNIQYF.

CDR3 in DNA: TGCAGCGTTGAAGATCCCCGGGGACAGGGTATCCAAGAGACCCAGTACTTC. This codes for CSVEDPRGQGIQETQYF. V and J are TRBV29-1 and TRBJ2-5; 9 bases agree with TRBD1. The CDR3 extends over 17 amino acids. V shed 0 bases and J 1 base; nucleotides not matched to a gene: 9. Germline V gives CDR1 SQVTM, CDR2 ANQGSEA.

This clone was found a few times. The gene calls are TRBV6-1 and TRBJ2-3; no definite D call. Germline V gene lookup returns CDR1 MNHNS and CDR2 SASEGT. The CDR3 sequence is 17 residues long. Trimming left V 1 base short and J 0 bases short, with 14 bases between. The CDR3 region has the DNA TGTGCCAGCAGTGAAGGGGCCCTGAGGAGCAGCACAGATACGCAGTATTTT. This sequence encodes CASSEGALRSSTDTQYF.